A single sample is the source of the 29 T cell receptor beta chains below, sequenced in a study of CD8+ T cells in alopecia areata. As the sequencing template, cDNA was produced by extracting RNA and reverse transcribing it. Profiled with immunoSEQ multiplex PCR; TCRdb holds only in-frame clones, not every one. This sample has 90,000 to 150,000 clones, with 50% to 75% found just once. This sample's treatment: oral pan-JAK inhibitor, 5-10 mg twice daily. Source: CD8+ T cells sorted from blood, taken at week 4, from a patient treated with tofacitinib. These receptors were collected from a human donor with alopecia areata.

This clone has more than one count but fewer than ten. The sample holds other DNA sequences that translate to the same CDR3. The genes are TRBV29-1 and TRBJ1-2, with TRBD1 identical over 9 bases. The CDR3 is 13 residues long. Germline V gene sequence: CDR1 SQVTM, CDR2 ANQGSEA. The J segment lost 5 bases and the V segment lost 2 bases, leaving 3 bases of the junction unmatched. CDR3 in amino acids: CSVESGTGYGYTF. In DNA form, the CDR3 reads TGCAGCGTTGAATCGGGGACAGGGTATGGCTACACCTTC.

This clone was counted a few times. V is TRBV30 and J is TRBJ1-5; tentatively, D is TRBD1 (5 bases). V lost 1 base, J lost 0 bases, and 10 bases lay in between. Looked up from germline, CDR1 is GTSNPN and CDR2 is SVGIG (reference sequence). The CDR3 length is 15 residues. The CDR3 spells CAWSEGAHSNQPQHF. DNA of the CDR3: TGTGCCTGGAGTGAAGGGGCCCATAGCAATCAGCCCCAGCATTTT.

This chain links TRBV2 with TRBJ2-5; D tentatively reads TRBD1 or TRBD2 (5 bases each). Trimming removed 11 bases at V and 4 bases at J, with 14 bases between. Germline values: CDR1 SNHLY, CDR2 FYNNEI. This CDR3 spans 12 amino acids. CDR3 DNA sequence: TGTGCCCTACGAGGGGAGCGAGAGACCCAGTACTTC. Translating it yields CALRGERETQYF.

This clone was seen a single time. The chain joins TRBV15 to TRBJ2-1; weak D call: TRBD2 (6 bases). The CDR3 runs 17 residues. CDR1 LNHNV and CDR2 YYDKDF come from the germline V gene (reference sequence). Trimming shortened V by 1 base and J by 4 bases, and 17 bases separated the two germline ends. For the CDR3, the DNA is TGTGCCACCAGCAGAGCCCGCGGGGAGGACAAATACAATGAGCAGTTCTTC. Its translation is CATSRARGEDKYNEQFF.

This clone was observed a few times. This sequence joins TRBV11-2 and TRBJ2-5; D is unclear. V was trimmed by 2 bases and J by 9 bases, leaving 7 bases between them. CDR3 size: 11 residues. Germline-derived CDR1 and CDR2 are SGHAT and FQNNGV. CDR3 amino acids: CASSLSSSQYF. The DNA for the CDR3 is TGTGCCAGCAGCTTAAGTTCGTCCCAGTACTTC.

This clone was found a few times. Within the sample, other DNA sequences also encode this same CDR3. The J gene is TRBJ1-1, the V gene TRBV29-1; D not certain. Trimming took off 4 bases at V and 1 base at J, with 1 base between the two ends. The CDR3 has 10 residues. Germline V gene data show CDR1 as SQVTM and CDR2 as ANQGSEA. The CDR3, as DNA: TGCAGCGTTGGGAACACTGAAGCTTTCTTT. It encodes CSVGNTEAFF.

The rearrangement joins TRBV6-6 to TRBJ1-2; a possible D gene is TRBD1 (5 bases). V was trimmed by 2 bases and J by 8 bases, leaving 21 bases between them. CDR3 size: 16 residues. Germline CDR1 and CDR2: MNHNY and SVGAGI (reference sequence). Written as DNA, the CDR3 is TGTGCCAGCAGTTACCTCCTTTACCCCCAGGGTTGGGGCTACACCTTC. As protein: CASSYLLYPQGWGYTF.

The V call is TRBV5-6, the J call TRBJ1-6; 7 bases are a match to TRBD1. The CDR3 sequence is 15 residues long. V shed 7 bases, J shed 11 bases, and the junction held 15 bases outside the gene matches. Per germline, CDR1 SGHDT and CDR2 YYEEEE. CDR3 sequence (DNA): TGTGCCAGCGGAGTCGGGCAGGGGGGTTTGGCACCCCTCCACTTT. This codes for CASGVGQGGLAPLHF.

The rearrangement uses TRBV2 and TRBJ1-5; 7 bases fit TRBD1. Trimming removed 7 bases from V and 4 bases from J; junction bases left unmatched: 7. This CDR3 comprises 14 residues. CDR1 is SNHLY, CDR2 FYNNEI, per germline. CDR3 sequence reads: CASMGTEMNQPQHF. Written as DNA, the CDR3 is TGTGCCAGCATGGGGACAGAAATGAATCAGCCCCAGCATTTT.

The CDR3 here is CASSSSAGSGANVLTF. In nucleotides, the CDR3 is TGTGCCAGCAGCTCATCAGCTGGCTCTGGGGCCAACGTCCTGACTTTC. This chain joins TRBV7-6 and TRBJ2-6; D unclear. Trimming stripped 4 bases from V and 0 bases from J, with 10 bases between. The V gene's germline CDR1 is SGHVS and CDR2 FNYEAQ. The CDR3 runs to 16 residues. Variable domain in full (rest from reference TRBV7-6 and TRBJ2-6): GAGVSQSPRYKVTKRGQDVALRCDPISGHVSLYWYRQALGQGPEFLTYFNYEAQQDKSGLPNDRFSAERPEGSISTLTIQRTEQRDSAMYRCASSSSAGSGANVLTFGAGSRLTVL.

The V gene is TRBV2, the J gene TRBJ1-2; 8 positions agree with TRBD1. CDR1 and CDR2 from the germline V gene are SNHLY and FYNNEI. The trim removed 7 bases at V and 3 bases at J, leaving 4 bases unmatched. The CDR3 spans 13 residues. CDR3 sequence reads: CASNGQGDYGYTF. The CDR3 DNA follows: TGTGCCAGCAACGGACAGGGTGACTATGGCTACACCTTC.

CDR3 nucleotides: TGTGCCAGCAGTATCAGGGAATACAATGAGCAGTTCTTC. It translates to CASSIREYNEQFF. The rearrangement uses TRBV6-5 and TRBJ2-1, with D perhaps TRBD1 (5 bases). Germline lookup yields CDR1 MNHEY and CDR2 SVGAGI. The CDR3 consists of 13 residues. Trimming removed 5 bases at V and 4 bases at J, with 9 bases between.

Here the CDR3 DNA reads TGTGCCAGCAGCTTAGCCCCGACAGGGGGTGGATATGGCTACACCTTC. The encoded protein is CASSLAPTGGGYGYTF. This chain links TRBV7-2 with TRBJ1-2; the match to TRBD1 covers 9 bases. Germline V gene sequence: CDR1 SGHTA, CDR2 FQGNSA. CDR3 size: 16 residues. V was pared by 0 bases and J by 5 bases, with 7 bases of the junction left unmatched.

A few counts support this clone. The chain carries TRBV7-9 and TRBJ2-5; TRBD1 is a possible D gene (6 bases). The V and J ends lost 4 bases and 5 bases respectively, with 14 bases between them. Germline V gene data show CDR1 as SEHNR and CDR2 as FQNEAQ (reference sequence). This CDR3 region has 14 residues. The CDR3 sequence is CASSWTVPGETQYF. The CDR3 region has the DNA TGTGCCAGCAGCTGGACAGTTCCCGGGGAGACCCAGTACTTC.

V and J are TRBV29-1 and TRBJ2-1; 11 bases are shared with TRBD2. Per germline, CDR1 SQVTM and CDR2 ANQGSEA. The V gene end was trimmed by 6 bases and the J gene end by 5 bases; junction bases not matched to a gene: 9. The CDR3 covers 15 residues. CDR3 in amino acids: CSVTPGTSGDNEQFF. CDR3 nucleotides: TGCAGCGTCACCCCCGGGACTAGCGGTGACAATGAGCAGTTCTTC.

V gene TRBV15 combines with J gene TRBJ2-3; D perhaps matches TRBD2 (5 bases). The CDR3 runs to 14 residues. V was shortened by 1 base and J by 6 bases, with 11 bases between the two germline ends. Germline-derived CDR1 and CDR2 are LNHNV and YYDKDF (reference sequence). CDR3 sequence (DNA): TGTGCCACCAGCAGAGCCCGGGGTGTGGATACGCAGTATTTT. As protein: CATSRARGVDTQYF. The full variable domain, rest sourced from reference TRBV15 and TRBJ2-3, is DAMVIQNPRYQVTQFGKPVTLSCSQTLNHNVMYWYQQKSSQAPKLLFHYYDKDFNNEADTPDNFQSRRPNTSFCFLDIRSPGLGDTAMYLCATSRARGVDTQYFGPGTRLTVL.

This clone was counted between two and nine times. The chain joins TRBV29-1 to TRBJ1-1, with TRBD1 as a possible D gene (5 bases). Trimming removed 7 bases at V and 6 bases at J, with 9 bases between. The CDR3 runs 10 residues. CDR1 and CDR2 from the germline V gene are SQVTM and ANQGSEA. CDR3 sequence reads: CSARASEAFF. In DNA form, the CDR3 reads TGCAGCGCCAGGGCCTCTGAAGCTTTCTTT. Complete variable domain (other parts from reference TRBV29-1 and TRBJ1-1): SAVISQKPSRDICQRGTSLTIQCQVDSQVTMMFWYRQQPGQSLTLIATANQGSEATYESGFVIDKFPISRPNLTFSTLTVSNMSPEDSSIYLCSARASEAFFGQGTRLTVV.

This clone has only a few counts. The chain employs TRBV29-1 and TRBJ2-7; no clear D. The germline V and J ends were trimmed by 5 bases and 3 bases, with 8 bases remaining between them. The CDR3 loop spans 11 amino acids. Germline CDR1 and CDR2: SQVTM and ANQGSEA. The chain's CDR3 is CSVNLDYEQYF. CDR3 sequence (DNA): TGCAGCGTTAATTTAGACTACGAGCAGTACTTC.

This clone turned up a few times. The chain is built from TRBV27 and TRBJ1-5; D is uncertain. The CDR3 is 14 residues long. Germline V gene sequence: CDR1 MNHEY, CDR2 SMNVEV (reference sequence). V shed 3 bases and J shed 3 bases, with 9 bases lying between them. CDR3 sequence: CASSFRWPNQPQHF. For the CDR3, the DNA is TGTGCCAGCAGTTTCCGATGGCCCAATCAGCCCCAGCATTTT.

Worth noting for this clone: Mismatch with germline at one junction end may stem from a read error. The chain has TRBV7-2 and TRBJ2-1; D is uncertain. The germline V gene has CDR1 SGHTA and CDR2 FQGNSA. The CDR3 sequence is 12 residues long. Here the CDR3 reads CASTHPSGRKIF. The CDR3 DNA follows: TGTGCCAGCACCCACCCCTCGGGCAGAAAGATCTTC. The full variable domain, in which reference TRBV7-2 and TRBJ2-1 provide the parts outside the CDR3, is GAGVSQSPSNKVTEKGKDVELRCDPISGHTALYWYRQSLGQGLEFLIYFQGNSAPDKSGLPSDRFSAERTGGSVSTLTIQRTQQEDSAVYLCASTHPSGRKIFGPGTRLTVL.

The chain links TRBV30 to TRBJ2-1, with TRBD1 identical over 8 bases. The CDR3 is 11 amino acids. Germline V lookup: CDR1 GTSNPN, CDR2 SVGIG (reference sequence). V lost 2 bases to trimming and J lost 14 bases; unmatched junction nucleotides: 5. The CDR3 reads CAWSMTGEKFF. In nucleotides, the CDR3 is TGTGCCTGGAGTATGACAGGGGAGAAGTTCTTC.

The sample holds one count of this clone. This chain uses TRBV7-8 with TRBJ2-2, with D hard to call. The CDR3 runs to 13 residues. Germline V gene data show CDR1 as SGHVS and CDR2 as FQNEAQ. Trimming removed 5 bases at V and 6 bases at J, with 10 bases between. The CDR3 DNA sequence: TGTGCCAGCAGCCCCGGACGGTCCGGGGAGCTGTTTTTT. This encodes CASSPGRSGELFF.

This sequence joins TRBV29-1 and TRBJ2-1, with D perhaps given as TRBD1 or TRBD2 (6 bases each). Germline-derived CDR1 and CDR2 are SQVTM and ANQGSEA. Deletions cut 7 bases from V and 6 bases from J, with 10 bases between. The CDR3 spans 11 residues. The CDR3 bases are TGCAGCGCCTCGGGGGCCAATGAGCAGTTCTTC. It specifies CSASGANEQFF.

This chain connects TRBV4-1 to TRBJ2-1; TRBD2 aligns across 7 bases. The junction had 6 bases not matched to a gene; V was cut back by 0 bases and J by 13 bases. The germline V gene encodes CDR1 MGHRA and CDR2 YSYEKL. CDR3 length: 13 amino acids. The CDR3 DNA reads TGCGCCAGCAGCCAAGATTTAGCGGGCCAACAGTTCTTC. It encodes CASSQDLAGQQFF.

The chain joins TRBV7-9 to TRBJ2-1; 8 positions agree with TRBD1. There are 15 residues in the CDR3. Germline trimming cut 5 bases from V and 3 bases from J; bases unmatched to any gene: 6. Germline CDR1 reads SEHNR; CDR2 reads FQNEAQ (reference sequence). The chain's CDR3 is CASSPQGAGYNEQFF. DNA for the CDR3: TGTGCCAGCAGCCCTCAGGGGGCTGGCTACAATGAGCAGTTCTTC.

This sequence joins TRBV29-1 and TRBJ1-4; D is unclear. The CDR3 spans 15 residues. V was shortened by 4 bases and J by 3 bases, with 15 bases between the two germline ends. The V gene's germline CDR1 is SQVTM and CDR2 ANQGSEA. The CDR3 protein is CSVARGSEPNEKLFF. In DNA, the CDR3 is TGCAGCGTTGCCCGAGGATCGGAACCTAATGAAAAACTGTTTTTT.

The chain joins TRBV7-9 to TRBJ2-1; D is unresolved. The germline V gene has CDR1 SEHNR and CDR2 FQNEAQ (reference sequence). V was trimmed by 2 bases and J by 5 bases, leaving 10 bases between them. This CDR3 is 14 amino acids long. The CDR3 DNA is TGTGCCAGCAGCTTACCCCTCCTGGACAATGAGCAGTTCTTC. Protein sequence: CASSLPLLDNEQFF.

The genes are TRBV4-1 and TRBJ2-7; D not resolved. There are 12 residues in the CDR3. The germline CDR1 and CDR2 sequences are MGHRA and YSYEKL. V was pared by 3 bases and J by 6 bases, with 9 bases between. The DNA of the CDR3 is TGCGCCAGCAGCCATCCGTCCGTCGAGCAGTACTTC. This sequence encodes CASSHPSVEQYF.

The gene calls are TRBV29-1 and TRBJ2-1; D is unclear. Germline loops: CDR1 SQVTM, CDR2 ANQGSEA. The CDR3 runs to 11 residues. The germline V and J ends were trimmed by 5 bases and 6 bases, with 8 bases remaining between them. CDR3 loop: CSVFFTNEQFF. For the CDR3, the DNA is TGCAGCGTTTTCTTTACCAATGAGCAGTTCTTC.